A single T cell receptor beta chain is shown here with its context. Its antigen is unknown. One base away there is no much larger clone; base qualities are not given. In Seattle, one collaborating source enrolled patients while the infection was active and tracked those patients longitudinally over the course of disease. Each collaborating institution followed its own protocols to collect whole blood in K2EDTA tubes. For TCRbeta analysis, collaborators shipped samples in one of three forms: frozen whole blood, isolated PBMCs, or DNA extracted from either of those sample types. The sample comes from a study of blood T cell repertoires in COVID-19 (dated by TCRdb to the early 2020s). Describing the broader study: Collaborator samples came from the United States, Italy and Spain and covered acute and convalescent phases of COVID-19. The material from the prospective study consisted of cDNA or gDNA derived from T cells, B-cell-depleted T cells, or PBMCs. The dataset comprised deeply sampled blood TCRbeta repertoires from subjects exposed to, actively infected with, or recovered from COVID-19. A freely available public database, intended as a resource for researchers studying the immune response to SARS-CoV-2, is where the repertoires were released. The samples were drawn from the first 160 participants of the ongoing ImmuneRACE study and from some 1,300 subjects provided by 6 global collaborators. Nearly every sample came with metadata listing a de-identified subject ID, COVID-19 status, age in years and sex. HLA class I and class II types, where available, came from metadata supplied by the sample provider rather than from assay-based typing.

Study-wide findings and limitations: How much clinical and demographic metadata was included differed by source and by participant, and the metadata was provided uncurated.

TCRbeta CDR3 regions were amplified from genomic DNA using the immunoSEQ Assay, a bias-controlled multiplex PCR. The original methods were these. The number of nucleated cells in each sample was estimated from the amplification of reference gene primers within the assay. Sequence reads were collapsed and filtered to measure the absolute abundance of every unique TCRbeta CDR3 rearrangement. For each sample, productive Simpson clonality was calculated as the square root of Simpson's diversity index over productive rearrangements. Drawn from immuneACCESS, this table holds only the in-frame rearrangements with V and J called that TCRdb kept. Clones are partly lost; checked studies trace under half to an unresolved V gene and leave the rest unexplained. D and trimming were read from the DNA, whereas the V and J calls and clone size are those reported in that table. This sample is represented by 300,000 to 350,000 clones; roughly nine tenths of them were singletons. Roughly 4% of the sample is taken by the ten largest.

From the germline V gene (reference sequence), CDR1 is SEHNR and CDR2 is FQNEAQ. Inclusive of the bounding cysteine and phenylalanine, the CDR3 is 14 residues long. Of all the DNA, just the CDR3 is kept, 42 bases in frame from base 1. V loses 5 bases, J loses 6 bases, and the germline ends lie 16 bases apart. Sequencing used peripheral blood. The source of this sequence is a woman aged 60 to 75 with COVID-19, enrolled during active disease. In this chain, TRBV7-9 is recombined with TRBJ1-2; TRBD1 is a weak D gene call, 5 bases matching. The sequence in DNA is TGTGCCAGCAGCCACGACGGGGGGATTAATGGCTACACCTTC. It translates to CASSHDGGINGYTF. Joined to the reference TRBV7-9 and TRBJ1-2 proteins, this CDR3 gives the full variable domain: DTGVSQNPRHKITKRGQNVTFRCDPISEHNRLYWYRQTLGQGPEFLTYFQNEAQLEKSRLLSDRFSAERPKGSFSTLEIQRTEQGDSAMYLCASSHDGGINGYTFGSGTRLTVV.